These 29 T cell receptor beta chains were sequenced from one sample in a study of T cells expressing NK-cell markers. From its re-call of the 5' RACE reads, TCRdb lists each CDR3 protein once, without DNA. The table lists roughly 300,000 distinct CDR3 sequences. Sequenced: blood T cells: a sorted CD56 or NKG2C T cell subset, CD4+ or CD8+ T cells, or bulk PBMC T cells (not recorded which). All receptors derive from a woman between 18 and 70 years old in good health.

The CDR3 sequence is CASSLVGSYEQYF. The rearrangement links TRBV28 to TRBJ2-7; TCRdb lists TRBD2, though no DNA is available to test this call. This CDR3 has 13 residues. Germline CDR1 MDHEN, CDR2 SYDVKM.

This chain links TRBV10-2 with TRBJ1-1. Germline CDR1 WSHSY, CDR2 SAAADI. This CDR3 has 14 amino acids. CDR3 region: CASSDWVMNTEAFF.

The V and J genes are TRBV20-1 and TRBJ2-5; without DNA, the TCRdb call of TRBD2 cannot be checked. Germline V gene lookup returns CDR1 DFQATT and CDR2 SNEGSKA (reference sequence). The length of the CDR3 is 13 residues. CDR3 protein: CSVTGTSRETQYF.

The chain carries TRBV12-3 or TRBV12-4 and TRBJ2-3. The CDR3 has 14 amino acids. Here the CDR3 reads CASSLDMYTDTQYF.

This CDR3 is CASSTGLLGGELFF. V and J are TRBV12-3 or TRBV12-4 and TRBJ2-2; the TRBD2 assignment by TCRdb is unverifiable without DNA. The CDR3 extends over 14 amino acids.

V and J are TRBV7-8 and TRBJ1-4; as DNA is missing, the TRBD1 call by TCRdb cannot be tested. Germline loops: CDR1 SGHVS, CDR2 FQNEAQ. The CDR3 runs to 16 residues. CDR3 amino acids: CASTHEGVVTNEKLFF.

V and J are TRBV4-2 and TRBJ1-2. The CDR3 runs 14 residues. CDR1 and CDR2 from the germline V gene are LGHNA and YNFKEQ. CDR3: CASSPPGRAGGYTF.

The V gene is TRBV5-1, the J gene TRBJ2-6; absent DNA, TCRdb's TRBD1 call cannot be checked. The CDR3 is made up of 17 amino acids. Germline lookup yields CDR1 SGHRS and CDR2 YFSETQ. This chain's CDR3 is CASSSPGQGVGANVLTF.

The CDR3 loop reads CASSQLPGQGNSPLHF. This rearrangement joins TRBV4-3 to TRBJ1-6; TCRdb calls TRBD1, which cannot be checked without DNA. The germline V gene has CDR1 LGHNA and CDR2 YSLEER. This CDR3 is built from 16 residues.

The V gene is TRBV19, the J gene TRBJ2-7. The CDR3 is made up of 13 amino acids. Germline V gene data show CDR1 as LNHDA and CDR2 as SQIVND (reference sequence). CDR3 amino acids: CASMDRTPYEQYF.

This chain links TRBV20-1 with TRBJ2-1; TCRdb lists TRBD2, though no DNA is available to test this call. The germline gives CDR1 DFQATT, CDR2 SNEGSKA (reference sequence). The CDR3 has 16 residues. This CDR3 is CSARDPASGRANEQFF.

The chain recombines TRBV6-2 or TRBV6-3 with TRBJ1-5; TCRdb reports TRBD1, a call that lacks DNA to check it against. From germline, CDR1 is MNHEY and CDR2 SVGEGT. There are 13 residues in the CDR3. The CDR3 is CASTQGAHQPQHF.

The rearrangement links TRBV20-1 to TRBJ2-1; checking the TCRdb D call of TRBD2 is not possible without DNA. The CDR3 has 15 residues. From germline, CDR1 is DFQATT and CDR2 SNEGSKA (reference sequence). This CDR3 is CSATLLAGGYNEQFF.

The chain joins TRBV6-2 or TRBV6-3 to TRBJ1-5. The CDR3 totals 14 residues. Germline CDR1 MNHEY, CDR2 SVGEGT. CDR3 residues: CASSWTDSNQPQHF.

The rearrangement uses TRBV19 and TRBJ2-5. The CDR3 extends over 14 amino acids. Germline loops: CDR1 LNHDA, CDR2 SQIVND (reference sequence). CDR3 amino acids: CASSKWTGGETQYF.

The chain employs TRBV7-3 and TRBJ1-1; TCRdb picks TRBD1, but there is no DNA to check that call. Germline V gene data show CDR1 as SGHTA and CDR2 as FQGTGA. The CDR3 sequence is 14 residues long. The CDR3 loop reads CASSSGDVNTEAFF.

The gene calls are TRBV20-1 and TRBJ1-1; there is no DNA to check the TCRdb D call of TRBD1. Germline lookup yields CDR1 DFQATT and CDR2 SNEGSKA (reference sequence). This CDR3 is 13 amino acids long. This CDR3 reads CSAWFGANTEAFF.

The CDR3 region is CASSASGINEQFF. The rearrangement joins TRBV6-1 to TRBJ2-1. CDR1 is MNHNS and CDR2 is SASEGT in the germline V gene. CDR3 size: 13 residues.

The chain is built from TRBV7-3 and TRBJ2-1. From germline, CDR1 is SGHTA and CDR2 FQGTGA. This CDR3 comprises 15 residues. The CDR3 reads CASSLGSAAYNEQFF.

The chain is built from TRBV6-2 or TRBV6-3 and TRBJ2-1; TCRdb selects TRBD1, and the lack of DNA leaves this call unchecked. Per germline, CDR1 MNHEY and CDR2 SVGEGT. CDR3 length equals 15 residues. The CDR3 protein is CASSYSSVPRNEQFF.

The J gene is TRBJ2-5, the V gene TRBV24-1; TCRdb's D call, TRBD1, is unchecked because there is no DNA. The V gene's germline CDR1 is KGHDR and CDR2 SFDVKD. This CDR3 comprises 15 residues. The CDR3 is CATSDPVANQETQYF.

The CDR3 loop reads CASSEYFAEAFF. The chain joins TRBV25-1 to TRBJ1-1. This CDR3 comprises 12 residues. The germline V gene has CDR1 MGHDK and CDR2 SYGVNS.

The rearrangement joins TRBV30 to TRBJ1-4; TCRdb designates TRBD1, a call that cannot be tested without DNA. In germline, CDR1 is GTSNPN, CDR2 SVGIG (reference sequence). The CDR3 consists of 14 residues. The CDR3 loop reads CACPHRSTNEKLFF.

The chain links TRBV9 to TRBJ1-4. The CDR3 has 13 residues. Germline lookup yields CDR1 SGDLS and CDR2 YYNGEE. The CDR3 spells CASSVDDRGGPVF.

The chain combines TRBV11-3 with TRBJ2-1; TCRdb proposes TRBD2, but this gene call is untestable without DNA. This CDR3 contains 15 residues. CDR1 SGHNT and CDR2 YENEEA come from the germline V gene. Here the CDR3 reads CASSLEGSGHNEQFF.

The chain joins TRBV7-2 to TRBJ1-3. Germline CDR1 reads SGHTA; CDR2 reads FQGNSA. The CDR3 totals 13 residues. CDR3 amino acids: CASSSSPGNTIYF.

The chain links TRBV30 to TRBJ1-5. Germline CDR1 reads GTSNPN; CDR2 reads SVGIG (reference sequence). This CDR3 region has 12 residues. CDR3 sequence: CAWSRNNQPQHF.

The chain combines TRBV12-3 or TRBV12-4 with TRBJ1-4; absent DNA, TCRdb's TRBD1 call cannot be checked. The CDR3 extends over 14 amino acids. The CDR3: CASSPPGGEEKLFF.

This CDR3 reads CASSLVRTGADTQYF. The chain joins TRBV11-2 to TRBJ2-3; TCRdb designates TRBD1, a call that cannot be tested without DNA. The germline V gene encodes CDR1 SGHAT and CDR2 FQNNGV. This CDR3 region has 15 residues.